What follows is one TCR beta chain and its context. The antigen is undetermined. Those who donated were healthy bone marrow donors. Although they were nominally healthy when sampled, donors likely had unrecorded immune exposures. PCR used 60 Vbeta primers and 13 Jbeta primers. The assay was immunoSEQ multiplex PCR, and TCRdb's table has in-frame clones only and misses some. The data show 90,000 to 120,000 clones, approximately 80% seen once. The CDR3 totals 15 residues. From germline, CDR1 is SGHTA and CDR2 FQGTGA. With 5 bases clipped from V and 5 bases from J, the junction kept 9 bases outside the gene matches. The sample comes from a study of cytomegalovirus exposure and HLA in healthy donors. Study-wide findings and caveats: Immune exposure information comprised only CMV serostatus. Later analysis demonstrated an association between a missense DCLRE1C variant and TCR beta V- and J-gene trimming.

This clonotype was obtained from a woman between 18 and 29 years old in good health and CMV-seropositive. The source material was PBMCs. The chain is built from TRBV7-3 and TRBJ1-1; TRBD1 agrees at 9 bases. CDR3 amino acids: CASSPGTGLRTEAFF. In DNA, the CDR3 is TGTGCCAGCAGCCCAGGGACAGGGCTCCGTACTGAAGCTTTCTTT.